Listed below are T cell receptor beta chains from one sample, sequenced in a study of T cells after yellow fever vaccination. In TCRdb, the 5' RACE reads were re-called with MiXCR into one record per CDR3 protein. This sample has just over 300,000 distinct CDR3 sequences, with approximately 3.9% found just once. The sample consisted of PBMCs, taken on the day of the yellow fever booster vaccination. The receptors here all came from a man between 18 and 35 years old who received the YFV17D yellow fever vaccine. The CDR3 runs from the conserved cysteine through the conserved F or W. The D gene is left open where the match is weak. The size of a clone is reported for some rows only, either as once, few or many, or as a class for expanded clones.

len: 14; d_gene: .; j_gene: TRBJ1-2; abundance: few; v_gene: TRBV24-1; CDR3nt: TGTGCCACCAGTGATAATATCAGGGATCGTGGCTACACCTTC; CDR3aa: CATSDNIRDRGYTF
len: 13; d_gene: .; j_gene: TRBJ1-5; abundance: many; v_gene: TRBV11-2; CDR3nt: TGTGCCAGCAGCTTGAAGCCGAATCAGCCCCAGCATTTT; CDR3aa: CASSLKPNQPQHF
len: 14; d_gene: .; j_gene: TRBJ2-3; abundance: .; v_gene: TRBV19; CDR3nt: TGTGCCAGTAGTATCCGTGCGTTTACAGATACGCAGTATTTT; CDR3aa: CASSIRAFTDTQYF
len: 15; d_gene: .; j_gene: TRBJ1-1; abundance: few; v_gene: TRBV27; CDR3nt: TGTGCCAGCAGTCCGCAACAGGTAGCGAACACTGAAGCTTTCTTT; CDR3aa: CASSPQQVANTEAFF
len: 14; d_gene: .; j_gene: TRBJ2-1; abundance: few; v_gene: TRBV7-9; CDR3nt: TGTGCCAGCAGCTCACCCACCCGGGGGGCTGAGCAGTTCTTC; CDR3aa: CASSSPTRGAEQFF
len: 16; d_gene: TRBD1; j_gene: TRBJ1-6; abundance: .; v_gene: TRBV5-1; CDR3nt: TGCGCCAGCAGCTCCAGGGGGCCCTCCTATAATTCACCCCTCCACTTT; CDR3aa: CASSSRGPSYNSPLHF
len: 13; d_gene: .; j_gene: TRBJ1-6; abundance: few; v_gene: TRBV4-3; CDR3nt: TGCGCCAGCAGCCAAGAATCACATTCACCCCTCCACTTT; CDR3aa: CASSQESHSPLHF
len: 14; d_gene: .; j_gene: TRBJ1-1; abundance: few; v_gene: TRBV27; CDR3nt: TGTGCCAGCAGTTTATCTTACGGTCGAGGTGAAGCTTTCTTT; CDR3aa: CASSLSYGRGEAFF
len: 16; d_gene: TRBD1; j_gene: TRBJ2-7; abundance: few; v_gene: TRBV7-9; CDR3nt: TGTGCCAGCAGCTTAGGGGGGACAGGGCAATCCTACGAGCAGTACTTC; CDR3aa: CASSLGGTGQSYEQYF
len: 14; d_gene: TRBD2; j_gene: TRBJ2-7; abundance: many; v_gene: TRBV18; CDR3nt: TGTGCCAGCTCACCGGGGACTAGTCCCTACGAGCAGTACTTC; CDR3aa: CASSPGTSPYEQYF
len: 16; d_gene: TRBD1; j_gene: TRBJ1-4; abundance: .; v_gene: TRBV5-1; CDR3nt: TGCGCCAGCAGTTCGCCGGGACAGGGTGGAGTTGAAAAACTGTTTTTT; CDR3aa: CASSSPGQGGVEKLFF
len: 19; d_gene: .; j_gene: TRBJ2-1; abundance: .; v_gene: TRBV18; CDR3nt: TGTGCCAGCTCACTGAACCAGGGCCGTGGCGGGGGCTTGTTCAATGAGCAGTTCTTC; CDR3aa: CASSLNQGRGGGLFNEQFF
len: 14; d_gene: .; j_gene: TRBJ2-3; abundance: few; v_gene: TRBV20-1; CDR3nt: TGCAGTGCTCTACTAGCCACGTCCACAGATACGCAGTATTTT; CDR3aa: CSALLATSTDTQYF
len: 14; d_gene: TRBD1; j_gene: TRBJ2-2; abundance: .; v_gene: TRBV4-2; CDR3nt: TGTGCCAGCAGCGATGAGGGACAGGCCGGGGAGCTGTTTTTT; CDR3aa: CASSDEGQAGELFF
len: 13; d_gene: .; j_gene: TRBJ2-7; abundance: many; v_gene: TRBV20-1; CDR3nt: TGCAGTGCTAGTCCCGGGGCGGTTCACGAGCAGTACTTC; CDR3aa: CSASPGAVHEQYF
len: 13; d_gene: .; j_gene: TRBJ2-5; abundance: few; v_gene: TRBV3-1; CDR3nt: TGTGCCAGCACCCAGGGAGAACAAGAGACCCAGTACTTC; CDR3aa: CASTQGEQETQYF
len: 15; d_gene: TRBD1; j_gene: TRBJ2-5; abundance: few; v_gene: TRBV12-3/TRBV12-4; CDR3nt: TGTGCCAGCAGCCCTTCGGACAGGGGGCTGGAGACCCAGTACTTC; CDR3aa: CASSPSDRGLETQYF
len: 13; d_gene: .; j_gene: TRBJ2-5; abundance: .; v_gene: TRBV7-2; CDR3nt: TGTGCCAGCAGCCCCGACCCTGGCGAGACCCAGTACTTC; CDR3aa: CASSPDPGETQYF
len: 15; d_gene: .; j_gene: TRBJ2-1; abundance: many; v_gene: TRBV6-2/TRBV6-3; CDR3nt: TGTGCCAGCAGTCAACCCGCAAGGTCCTACAATGAGCAGTTCTTC; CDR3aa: CASSQPARSYNEQFF
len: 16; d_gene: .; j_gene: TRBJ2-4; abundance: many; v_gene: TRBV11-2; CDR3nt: TGTGCCAGCAGCTGGGCGGCCCTCGGCCATAGTAACATTCAGTACTTC; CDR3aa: CASSWAALGHSNIQYF
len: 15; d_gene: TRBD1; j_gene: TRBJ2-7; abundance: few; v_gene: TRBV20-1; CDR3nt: TGCAGTGCTAGTGCCGGGACAGGGAGCTCCTACGAGCAGTACTTC; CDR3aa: CSASAGTGSSYEQYF
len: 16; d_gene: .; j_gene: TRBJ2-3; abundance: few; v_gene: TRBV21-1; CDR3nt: TGTGCCAGCAGCAAGCCGACAGGGGGCGCCTCAGATACGCAGTATTTT; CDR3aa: CASSKPTGGASDTQYF
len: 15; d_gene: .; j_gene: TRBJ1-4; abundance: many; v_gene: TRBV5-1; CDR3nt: TGCGCCAGCAGCGAGGACGGTTCTCCTAATGAAAAACTGTTTTTT; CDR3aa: CASSEDGSPNEKLFF
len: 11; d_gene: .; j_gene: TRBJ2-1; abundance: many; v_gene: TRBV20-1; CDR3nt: TGCAGTGCTCATCATACCAATGAGCAGTTCTTC; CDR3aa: CSAHHTNEQFF
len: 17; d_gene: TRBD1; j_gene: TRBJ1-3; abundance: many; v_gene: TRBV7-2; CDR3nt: TGTGCCAGCAGCGCCGGGACAGGGGCCTTCTCTGGAAACACCATATATTTT; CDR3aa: CASSAGTGAFSGNTIYF
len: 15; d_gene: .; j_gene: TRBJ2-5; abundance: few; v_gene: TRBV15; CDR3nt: TGTGCCACCAGCAGTCGCAGGGGGGAATGGGAGACCCAGTACTTC; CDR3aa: CATSSRRGEWETQYF
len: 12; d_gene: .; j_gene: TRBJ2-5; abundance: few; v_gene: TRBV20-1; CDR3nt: TGCAGTGCTATCCTTGTAGCGTCGGAGCAGTACTTC; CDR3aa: CSAILVASEQYF
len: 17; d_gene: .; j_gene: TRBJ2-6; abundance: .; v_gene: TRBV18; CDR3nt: TGTGCCAGCTCACCATTGAGTTACTACTCTGGGGCCAACGTCCTGACTTTC; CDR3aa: CASSPLSYYSGANVLTF
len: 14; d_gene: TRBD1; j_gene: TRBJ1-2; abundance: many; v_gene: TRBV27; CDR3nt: TGTGCCAGCAGTTCGACAGGGGGCGACTATGGCTACACCTTC; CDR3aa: CASSSTGGDYGYTF
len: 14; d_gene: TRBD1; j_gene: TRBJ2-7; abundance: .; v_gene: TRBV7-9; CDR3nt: TGTGCCAGCAGCACCGGACAGGGATGGGGAGAGCAGTACTTC; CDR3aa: CASSTGQGWGEQYF
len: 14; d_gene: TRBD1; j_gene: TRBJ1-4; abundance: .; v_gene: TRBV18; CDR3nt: TGTGCCAGCTCGACAGGGAATGTTTATGAAAAACTGTTTTTT; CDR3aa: CASSTGNVYEKLFF
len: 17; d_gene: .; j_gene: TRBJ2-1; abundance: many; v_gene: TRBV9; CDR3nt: TGTGCCAGCAGCGTAGCGCCGGGGGCGCCCCCATGGAATGAGCAGTTCTTC; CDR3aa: CASSVAPGAPPWNEQFF
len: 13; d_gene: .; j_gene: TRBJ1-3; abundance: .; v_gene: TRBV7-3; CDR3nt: TGTGCCAGCAGCTACCAGGGAGGCGACACCATATATTTT; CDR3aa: CASSYQGGDTIYF
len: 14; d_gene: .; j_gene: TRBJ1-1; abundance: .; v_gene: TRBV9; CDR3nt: TGTGCCAGCAGCGTAGGGTCTTCGGGTACTGAAGCTTTCTTT; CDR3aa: CASSVGSSGTEAFF
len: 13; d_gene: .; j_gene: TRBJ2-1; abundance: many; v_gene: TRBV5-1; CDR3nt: TGCGCCAGCAGCTTGGACTCCCCGGGTGAGCAGTTCTTC; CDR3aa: CASSLDSPGEQFF
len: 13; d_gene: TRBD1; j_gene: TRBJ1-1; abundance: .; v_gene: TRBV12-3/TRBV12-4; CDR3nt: TGTGCCAGCAGACGCGGGACAGTCACTGAAGCTTTCTTT; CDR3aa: CASRRGTVTEAFF
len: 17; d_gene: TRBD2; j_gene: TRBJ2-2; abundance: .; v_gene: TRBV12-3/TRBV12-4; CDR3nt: TGTGCCAGCAATCCCGGGGGGGGCGGCCCGAACACCGGGGAGCTGTTTTTT; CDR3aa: CASNPGGGGPNTGELFF
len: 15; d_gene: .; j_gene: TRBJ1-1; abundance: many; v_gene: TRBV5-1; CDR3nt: TGCGCCAGCAGCTTTAAGACCGGGATGAACACTGAAGCTTTCTTT; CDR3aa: CASSFKTGMNTEAFF
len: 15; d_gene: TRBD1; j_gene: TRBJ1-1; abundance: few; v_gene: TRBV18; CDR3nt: TGTGCCAGCTCACCGAGGACAGGACAGAACACTGAAGCTTTCTTT; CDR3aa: CASSPRTGQNTEAFF
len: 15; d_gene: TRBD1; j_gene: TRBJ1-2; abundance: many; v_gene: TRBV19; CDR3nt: TGTGCCACACAGGCAGGGGGCCGGGGGCCGTCGGGCTACACCTTC; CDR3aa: CATQAGGRGPSGYTF
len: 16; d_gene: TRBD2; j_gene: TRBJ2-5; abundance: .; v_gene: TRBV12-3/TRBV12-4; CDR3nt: TGTGCCAGCAGTTTAACTAGCGGGGGGCTCCAAGAGACCCAGTACTTC; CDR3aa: CASSLTSGGLQETQYF
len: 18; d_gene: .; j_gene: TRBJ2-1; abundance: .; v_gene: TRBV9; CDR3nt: TGTGCCAGCAGCGTAGCTACTAGGGGGGATAACTCCTACAATGAGCAGTTCTTC; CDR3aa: CASSVATRGDNSYNEQFF